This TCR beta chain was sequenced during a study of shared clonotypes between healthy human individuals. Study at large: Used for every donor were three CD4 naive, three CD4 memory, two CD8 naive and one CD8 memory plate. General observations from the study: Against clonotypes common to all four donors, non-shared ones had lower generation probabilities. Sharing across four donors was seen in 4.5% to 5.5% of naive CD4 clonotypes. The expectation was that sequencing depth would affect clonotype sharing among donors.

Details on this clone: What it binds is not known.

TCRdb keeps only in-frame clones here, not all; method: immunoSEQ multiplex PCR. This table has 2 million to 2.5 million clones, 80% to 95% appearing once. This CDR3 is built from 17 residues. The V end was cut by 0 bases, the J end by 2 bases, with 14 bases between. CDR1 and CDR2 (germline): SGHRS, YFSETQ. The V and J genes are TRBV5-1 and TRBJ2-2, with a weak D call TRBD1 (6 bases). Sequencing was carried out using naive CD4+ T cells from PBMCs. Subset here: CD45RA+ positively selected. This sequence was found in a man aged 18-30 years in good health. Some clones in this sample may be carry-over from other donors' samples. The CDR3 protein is CASSLEPGTYNTGELFF. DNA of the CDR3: TGCGCCAGCAGCTTGGAACCAGGGACATACAACACCGGGGAGCTGTTTTTT.